The following is a T cell receptor beta chain sequence with its context. The data were obtained in a study of blood T cell repertoires in COVID-19. Here immunoSEQ multiplex PCR was the method, and the copy in TCRdb shows in-frame clones only, minus some. The sample has about 160,000 clones, more than 75% seen once; the top ten hold about 1%. The CDR3 spans 14 residues. The V gene end was trimmed by 5 bases and the J gene end by 5 bases; junction bases not matched to a gene: 5. CDR1 is MNHEY and CDR2 is SVGAGI in the germline V gene. The sequencing input was peripheral blood. This TCR came from a man aged 40-55 years with acute or convalescent COVID-19. The chain joins TRBV6-5 to TRBJ1-4; 7 bases are a match to TRBD1. The CDR3, as DNA: TGTGCCAGCAGTCAGGGGGGTAGAAATGAAAAACTGTTTTTT. Its translation: CASSQGGRNEKLFF.